This entry concerns a single T cell receptor (beta chain). The antigen is not known. Looked up from germline, CDR1 is SGDLS and CDR2 is YYNGEE. Trimming took 0 bases from V and 3 from J, leaving 10 bases between them. CDR3 length: 14 residues. When sampled, the donors appeared nominally healthy, though they likely had unrecorded immune exposures. The study ran its PCR with 60 Vbeta and 13 Jbeta primers. TCRdb's copy holds only in-frame clones and misses some; the assay was immunoSEQ multiplex PCR. Its listing shows roughly 45,000 clones. The sample is drawn from a study of cytomegalovirus exposure and HLA in healthy donors. General study results and limits: In presence/absence analyses, roughly uniform sequencing depth across donors was assumed.

The V gene is TRBV9, the J gene TRBJ2-7; a possible D gene is TRBD2 (5 bases). The sequence was obtained from a woman aged 30 to 39 in good health and CMV-seronegative. Sequencing was performed on PBMCs. CDR3 coding DNA: TGTGCCAGCAGCGTAGCGAGCGGAGACTACGAGCAGTACTTC. Protein product: CASSVASGDYEQYF. Full variable domain (outside the CDR3, taken from reference TRBV9 and TRBJ2-7): DSGVTQTPKHLITATGQRVTLRCSPRSGDLSVYWYQQSLDQGLQFLIQYYNGEERAKGNILERFSAQQFPDLHSELNLSSLELGDSALYFCASSVASGDYEQYFGPGTRLTVT.